One sample yielded the 8 T cell receptor beta chains listed below, sequenced in a study of blood T cells in healthy people across ages. Primed by a sample-barcoded 5' primer and a J-beta primer mix, a second PCR proceeded for 7 to 11 cycles. TCRdb analysed the 5' RACE reads with MiXCR anew, one entry per CDR3 protein. The table lists 800,000 to 1,000,000 distinct CDR3 sequences, around 49% of them singletons. The sequenced material came from blood. These receptors were obtained from a man under 40 in good health.

The chain links TRBV6-1 to TRBJ1-1, with 8 bases identical to TRBD1. Per germline, CDR1 MNHNS and CDR2 SASEGT. V shed 4 bases, J shed 9 bases, and the junction held 4 bases outside the gene matches. This CDR3 has 12 amino acids. The CDR3 region has the DNA TGTGCCAGCAGTGGGGGACAGGCTCAAGCTTTCTTT. Protein product: CASSGGQAQAFF.

The chain is built from TRBV6-5 and TRBJ2-1; 9 bases align to TRBD1. The CDR3 contains 15 residues. J was trimmed by 5 bases and V by 7 bases; bases with no gene match: 9. Germline V gene lookup returns CDR1 MNHEY and CDR2 SVGAGI. CDR3 protein: CASTLMGQGDNEQFF. In DNA, the CDR3 is TGTGCCAGCACCCTTATGGGACAGGGTGACAATGAGCAGTTCTTC.

J is TRBJ2-6 and V is TRBV10-3, with 7 bases matching TRBD2. The V gene end was trimmed by 5 bases and the J gene end by 0 bases; junction bases not matched to a gene: 4. The CDR3 sequence is 16 residues long. Germline V gene data show CDR1 as ENHRY and CDR2 as SYGVKD. CDR3 amino acids: CAISSGTNSGANVLTF. The CDR3 bases are TGTGCCATCAGTAGCGGGACTAACTCTGGGGCCAACGTCCTGACTTTC.

This chain connects TRBV7-9 to TRBJ1-1, with D unclear. V was shortened by 2 bases and J by 4 bases, with 11 bases between the two germline ends. Germline-derived CDR1 and CDR2 are SEHNR and FQNEAQ (reference sequence). CDR3 length equals 14 residues. CDR3 sequence (DNA): TGTGCCAGCAGCTTACCTTCCGGGATCACTGAAGCTTTCTTT. The encoded protein is CASSLPSGITEAFF.

The chain carries TRBV4-3 and TRBJ1-5, with D tentatively TRBD1 (6 bases). The CDR3 sequence is 15 residues long. V dropped 5 bases and J dropped 2 bases, with 13 bases sitting between them. Germline CDR1 and CDR2: LGHNA and YSLEER. Here the CDR3 reads CASSVDSIGNQPQHF. CDR3 bases: TGCGCCAGCAGCGTGGACAGCATTGGCAATCAGCCCCAGCATTTT.

In this sample, this clonotype turned up once. This chain connects TRBV27 to TRBJ1-1, with a tentative D call TRBD1 (6 bases). V was clipped by 3 bases and J by 7 bases, with 15 bases between them. From germline, CDR1 is MNHEY and CDR2 SMNVEV (reference sequence). This CDR3 has 14 amino acids. This CDR3 is CASSLGSRGNEAFF. The DNA of the CDR3 is TGTGCCAGCAGTTTGGGGAGCAGGGGAAATGAAGCTTTCTTT.

CDR3 amino acids: CAISGGGTLNTEAFF. CDR3 bases: TGTGCCATCAGCGGAGGGGGGACTTTGAACACTGAAGCTTTCTTT. The J gene is TRBJ1-1, the V gene TRBV10-3, with a possible D match to TRBD1 (6 bases). Germline V lookup: CDR1 ENHRY, CDR2 SYGVKD. The V gene lost 6 bases and the J gene lost 0 bases, with 14 bases spanning the gap. The CDR3 spans 15 residues.

This clonotype was observed a few times. V gene TRBV20-1 combines with J gene TRBJ2-7, with unresolved D. Germline values: CDR1 DFQATT, CDR2 SNEGSKA (reference sequence). The CDR3 loop spans 13 amino acids. V was clipped by 2 bases and J by 0 bases, with 8 bases between them. The CDR3 nucleotides are TGCAGTGCTAGAAAGGGAATCTCCTACGAGCAGTACTTC. This gives the protein CSARKGISYEQYF.